This entry lists 15 T cell receptor beta chains sequenced from one sample in a study of T cells after yellow fever vaccination (dated by TCRdb to the late 2010s). The treatment or condition label on this specimen signifies: live attenuated yellow fever vaccine strain. The receptor library was made with 5' RACE. Sequencing relied on an Illumina HiSeq 2500. TCRdb passed the public sequencing reads through fastp at Q25 and MiXCR, retaining productive beta sequences. Identical CDR3 proteins give one entry, which carries the most common genes and DNA. Across this sample there are approximately 300,000 distinct CDR3 sequences, with 6.8% seen only once. The leading ten clones occupy over 15% of the sample. The material sequenced was PBMCs, taken roughly 46 days after the first yellow fever vaccination. The receptors shown here come from a man between 18 and 29 years old who received the YFV17D yellow fever vaccine.

The J gene is TRBJ2-1, the V gene TRBV20-1, with 7 nucleotides matching TRBD2. This CDR3 is built from 13 residues. Trimming removed 2 bases from V and 6 bases from J; junction bases left unmatched: 4. Germline V gene data show CDR1 as DFQATT and CDR2 as SNEGSKA (reference sequence). The chain's CDR3 is CSARWGGPNEQFF. Here the CDR3 DNA reads TGCAGTGCTAGATGGGGGGGTCCCAATGAGCAGTTCTTC.

This clonotype showed up just a few times. This chain uses TRBV5-1 with TRBJ2-6; 7 positions agree with TRBD1. The CDR3 totals 16 residues. Germline-derived CDR1 and CDR2 are SGHRS and YFSETQ. Losses at the gene ends were 2 bases for V and 1 base for J; bases not matched to a gene: 3. The chain's CDR3 is CASSFSGGSGANVLTF. CDR3 in DNA: TGCGCCAGCAGCTTTTCAGGGGGTTCTGGGGCCAACGTCCTGACTTTC.

In this sample, this clonotype turned up many times. The rearrangement uses TRBV12-3 or TRBV12-4 and TRBJ2-3, with 9 bases fitting TRBD1. The junction had 7 bases not matched to a gene; V was cut back by 6 bases and J by 0 bases. CDR3 length: 16 amino acids. CDR3 nucleotide sequence: TGTGCCAGCAGCCGTCGGGACAGGGCCAGCACAGATACGCAGTATTTT. Protein product: CASSRRDRASTDTQYF.

This clonotype was counted at least ten times. The chain has TRBV5-5 and TRBJ2-4; D may be TRBD1 or TRBD2 (6 bases each). Germline CDR1 is SGHKS and CDR2 is YYEKEE (reference sequence). The CDR3 has 16 amino acids. V was clipped by 2 bases and J by 0 bases, with 12 bases between them. CDR3 region: CASSFIGGLAKNIQYF. The CDR3 coding sequence is TGTGCCAGCAGCTTTATAGGGGGGTTAGCCAAAAACATTCAGTACTTC.

This clonotype was detected a few times. V usage is TRBV11-2 and J usage is TRBJ2-5; D unresolved. V was trimmed by 3 bases and J by 0 bases, leaving 14 bases between them. CDR1 and CDR2 from the germline V gene are SGHAT and FQNNGV. The CDR3 has 16 residues. The CDR3 bases are TGTGCCAGCAGCTTGTTACTCAGGATCGACCAAGAGACCCAGTACTTC. Its translation: CASSLLLRIDQETQYF.

A few counts support this clonotype. The chain recombines TRBV6-5 with TRBJ2-3; 9 positions match TRBD2. Trimming removed 0 bases from V and 6 bases from J; junction bases left unmatched: 7. This CDR3 comprises 16 residues. Germline-derived CDR1 and CDR2 are MNHEY and SVGAGI. CDR3 coding DNA: TGTGCCAGCAGTTACTCGCCGCGGGGGGGCAGGGATACGCAGTATTTT. The encoded protein is CASSYSPRGGRDTQYF.

This clonotype was found a few times. The J gene is TRBJ1-4, the V gene TRBV7-2; D not certain. V was shortened by 5 bases and J by 0 bases, with 16 bases between the two germline ends. Germline loops: CDR1 SGHTA, CDR2 FQGNSA. The CDR3 is 17 residues long. Written as DNA, the CDR3 is TGTGCCAGCAGCCCCCGCCCCATTTATGCAACTAATGAAAAACTGTTTTTT. This translates into CASSPRPIYATNEKLFF.

The chain has TRBV30 and TRBJ2-7; tentatively, D is TRBD2 (5 bases). The V gene lost 2 bases and the J gene lost 5 bases, with 7 bases spanning the gap. The CDR3 sequence is 11 residues long. The germline V gene has CDR1 GTSNPN and CDR2 SVGIG (reference sequence). CDR3 DNA: TGTGCCTGGAGTTGGGAGAACGAGCAGTACTTC. Amino acid sequence: CAWSWENEQYF.

This chain joins TRBV12-3 or TRBV12-4 and TRBJ2-5; D might be TRBD1 (5 bases). The CDR3 runs 15 residues. Trimming took 5 bases from V and 2 from J, leaving 15 bases between them. The CDR3 region is CASSEHQGLQETQYF. The CDR3 nucleotides are TGTGCCAGCAGTGAACACCAGGGTTTACAAGAGACCCAGTACTTC.

This sequence joins TRBV5-1 and TRBJ2-1; 7 positions agree with TRBD1. The CDR3 runs to 14 residues. Germline V gene data show CDR1 as SGHRS and CDR2 as YFSETQ. Losses at the gene ends were 0 bases for V and 4 bases for J; bases not matched to a gene: 1. Here the CDR3 reads CASSLVGQYNEQFF. The CDR3 bases are TGCGCCAGCAGCTTGGTGGGACAGTACAATGAGCAGTTCTTC.

This clonotype has a handful of counts. This chain joins TRBV5-1 and TRBJ2-3; no definite D call. The CDR3 runs 15 residues. V dropped 4 bases and J dropped 2 bases, with 14 bases sitting between them. The germline gives CDR1 SGHRS, CDR2 YFSETQ. Written as DNA, the CDR3 is TGCGCCAGCAGCGATTCCCCCATCTACACAGATACGCAGTATTTT. Translating gives CASSDSPIYTDTQYF.

This chain joins TRBV7-9 and TRBJ2-7, with 10 bases that match TRBD1. The germline gives CDR1 SEHNR, CDR2 FQNEAQ (reference sequence). V lost 4 bases, J lost 3 bases, and 12 bases stayed unmatched. This CDR3 is built from 17 residues. CDR3 sequence reads: CASSSEGTGTGVYEQYF. For the CDR3, the DNA is TGTGCCAGCAGCTCCGAAGGAACCGGGACAGGGGTCTACGAGCAGTACTTC.

This clonotype was picked up a small number of times. V is TRBV6-4 and J is TRBJ2-3, with D unresolved. This CDR3 is 13 amino acids long. The ends were cut back, 2 bases at V and 2 bases at J, with 5 bases in the middle. The germline V gene encodes CDR1 MRHNA and CDR2 SNTAGT. The CDR3 nucleotides are TGTGCCAGCAGTGACGGGCCCACAGATACGCAGTATTTT. Amino acid sequence: CASSDGPTDTQYF.

The chain combines TRBV4-1 with TRBJ2-1; D assignment may be TRBD1 or TRBD2 (6 bases each). Germline V gives CDR1 MGHRA, CDR2 YSYEKL. The CDR3 covers 15 residues. The V end lost 2 bases, the J end lost 2 bases, and 10 bases lay between the germline ends. The DNA of the CDR3 is TGCGCCAGCAGCCAAACGGGGGCCACCTACAATGAGCAGTTCTTC. Residues: CASSQTGATYNEQFF.

V is TRBV19 and J is TRBJ1-6; 7 bases are shared with TRBD1. The CDR3 extends over 16 amino acids. The V gene's germline CDR1 is LNHDA and CDR2 SQIVND (reference sequence). Trimming cost V 6 bases and J 6 bases; bases outside gene matches: 11. Here the CDR3 reads CASRPWPGQRNSPLHF. CDR3 DNA: TGTGCCAGTAGACCTTGGCCGGGACAGCGTAATTCACCCCTCCACTTT.